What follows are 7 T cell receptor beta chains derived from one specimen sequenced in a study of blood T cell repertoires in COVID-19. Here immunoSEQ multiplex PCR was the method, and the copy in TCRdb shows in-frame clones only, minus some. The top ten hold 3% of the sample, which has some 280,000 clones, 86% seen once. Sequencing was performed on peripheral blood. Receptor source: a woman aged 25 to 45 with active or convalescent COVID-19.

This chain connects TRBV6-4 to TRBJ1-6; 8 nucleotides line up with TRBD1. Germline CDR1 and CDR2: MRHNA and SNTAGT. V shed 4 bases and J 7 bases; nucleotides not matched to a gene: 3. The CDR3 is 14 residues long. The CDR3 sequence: CASSATGENSPLHF. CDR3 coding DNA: TGTGCCAGCAGTGCGACAGGGGAAAATTCACCCCTCCACTTT.

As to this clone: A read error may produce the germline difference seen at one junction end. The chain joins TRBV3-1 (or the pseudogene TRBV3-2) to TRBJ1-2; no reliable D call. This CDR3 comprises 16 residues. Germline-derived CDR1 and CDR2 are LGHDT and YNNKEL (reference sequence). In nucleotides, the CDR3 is TGTGCCAGCGGCCAAGGCGGAGGCAATGCATACTATGGCTACACCTTC. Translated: CASGQGGGNAYYGYTF.

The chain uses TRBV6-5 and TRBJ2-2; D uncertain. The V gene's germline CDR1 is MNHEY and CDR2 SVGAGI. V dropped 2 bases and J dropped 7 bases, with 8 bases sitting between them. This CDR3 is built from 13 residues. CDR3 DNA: TGTGCCAGCAGTTACAATGCGGACGGGGAGCTGTTTTTT. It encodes CASSYNADGELFF.

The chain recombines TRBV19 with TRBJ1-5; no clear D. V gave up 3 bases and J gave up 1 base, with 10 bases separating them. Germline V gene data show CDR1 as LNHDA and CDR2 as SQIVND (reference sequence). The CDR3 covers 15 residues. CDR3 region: CASSIIFQSNQPQHF. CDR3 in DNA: TGTGCCAGTAGTATTATTTTCCAGAGCAATCAGCCCCAGCATTTT.

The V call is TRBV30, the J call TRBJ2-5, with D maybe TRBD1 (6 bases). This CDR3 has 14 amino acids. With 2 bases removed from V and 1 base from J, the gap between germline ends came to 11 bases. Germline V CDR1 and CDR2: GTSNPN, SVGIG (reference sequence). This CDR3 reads CAWSPTGFQETQYF. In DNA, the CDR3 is TGTGCCTGGAGTCCTACAGGGTTCCAAGAGACCCAGTACTTC.

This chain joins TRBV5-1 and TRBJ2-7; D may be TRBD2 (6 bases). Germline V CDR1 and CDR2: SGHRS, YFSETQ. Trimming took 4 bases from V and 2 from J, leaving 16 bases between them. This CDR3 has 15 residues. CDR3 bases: TGCGCCAGCAGCCCTGATGCGGGGCGAACCTACGAGCAGTACTTC. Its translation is CASSPDAGRTYEQYF.

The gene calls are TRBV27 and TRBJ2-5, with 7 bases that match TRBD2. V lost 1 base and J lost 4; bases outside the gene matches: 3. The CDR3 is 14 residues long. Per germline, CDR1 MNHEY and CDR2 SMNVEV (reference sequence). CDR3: CASSLFGRRETQYF. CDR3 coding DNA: TGTGCCAGCAGTTTATTCGGGAGGCGAGAGACCCAGTACTTC.